This T cell receptor beta chain was documented in a study of regulatory T cells in long-lasting Graves disease (dated by TCRdb to about 2021). As for the study more broadly: Persistent Graves' disease was defined as persistently positive TSH receptor autoantibodies together with antithyroid drug treatment for over 5 years. Persistent Graves' disease patients were compared with newly diagnosed Graves' disease patients by peripheral blood TCR sequencing and RNA sequencing. In the clinical cohort, patients with persistent Graves' disease had used antithyroid drugs for an average of about 9.4 years. The study took place in China and was registered as a clinical trial. TCR sequencing covered about 13 persistent and approximately 20 newly diagnosed Graves' disease patients, some 33 samples in total. General findings and caveats noted by the study authors: Lower TCR Shannon entropy and fewer highly expanded clones were observed in persistent Graves' disease patients than in newly diagnosed patients, which suggested clonal expansion. The study examined only peripheral blood because the primary lesion, thyroid tissue, could not be accessed. The small sample size was acknowledged by the authors as a limitation that may reduce accuracy. Only the TCR beta chain was sequenced and analyzed. Persistent patients shared more public clonotypes among themselves (around 3,000) than newly diagnosed patients did (more than 950). TRBV28, TRBJ1-2 and TRBJ2-5 were preferentially used in persistent disease, while TRBV20-1 and TRBJ2-1 were favored in newly diagnosed disease.

Libraries were built with multiplex PCR. Sequenced on an Illumina HiSeq 4000. To build TCR beta libraries, CDR3 regions were amplified by Arm-PCR using iRepertoire HTBI primers. Gel purification was performed on PCR products prior to sequencing. The authors processed their data as follows. Across samples, 55 to 80 TRBV and 13 to 15 TRBJ segments were identified and used for gene usage analysis of CDR3 amino acid clonotypes. COPE and FqMerger were used to merge the filtered high-quality paired reads into contigs. BLAST was used to align contigs to IMGT TRBV, TRBD and TRBJ reference genes, and CDR3 was defined according to IMGT. Any clonotype with a frequency above 0.1% was classified as a highly expanded clone. Shannon entropy served as the measure of repertoire diversity, while the Gini coefficient captured V-J evenness. Public clonotypes were defined as clonotypes shared by more than one individual. In-frame beta chains were kept once TCRdb had trimmed the public reads at Q25 with fastp and called clones with MiXCR. Records with the same CDR3 protein are collapsed into one entry carrying the most frequent genes and DNA. The V and J calls follow TCRdb's processing rather than the paper's. Here the sample has fewer than 450,000 distinct CDR3 sequences; 20% occur a single time. About a fifth of the sample is held by the ten biggest clonotypes.

Ends trimmed: V by 5 bases, J by 8 bases; bases unmatched to a gene: 16. In the germline V gene (reference sequence), CDR1 corresponds to SEHNR and CDR2 to FQNEAQ. CDR3 length: 18 amino acids, cysteine to phenylalanine. The entry retains the CDR3 DNA only, 54 bases that are in frame from base 1. The time point label of this sample denotes: persistent/refractory GD, antithyroid drugs over 5 years with positive TRAb. For both TCR sequencing and RNA sequencing, RNA was extracted from PBMCs in TRIzol. The diagnosis of Graves' disease followed American Thyroid Association guidelines. Recruitment of patients was carried out at an endocrinology department in Xi'an, China. Each patient gave approximately 10 milliliters of peripheral blood, collected in an EDTA anticoagulant tube. Ficoll Paque Plus density gradient separation was used to isolate PBMCs, and no further T cell sorting was done. An Agilent 2100 Bioanalyzer and agarose gel were used to assess RNA quality, and a NanoDrop 2000 was used to measure RNA concentration.

To note about this clonotype: This clone's antigen is unknown. There are no base qualities to consult, and no much larger clone falls within one base.

The specimen was peripheral blood mononuclear cells (PBMCs), collected when the disease was refractory, from a patient treated with antithyroid drugs. The V and J segments used are TRBV7-9 and TRBJ1-4; 11 bases in the junction line up with TRBD1. The source is a female donor with Graves disease. The nucleotide sequence reads as follows: TGTGCCAGCAGCCCAGTAGGACAGGGGGCGCTTCGCGAAGAAAAACTGTTTTTT. Its protein reads: CASSPVGQGALREEKLFF.